The present T cell receptor (beta chain) was sequenced within a study of T cells in localized non-small cell lung cancer. Study-wide findings and caveats: Uninvolved adjacent lung showed the highest T cell clonality, exceeding tumor. The study detected a median roughly 50 of the top 100 tumor clones in adjacent lung. Only one tumor region was sequenced, so heterogeneity remains possible.

Germline V gene sequence: CDR1 MNHNS, CDR2 SASEGT. The CDR3 runs to 15 residues. V gave up 8 bases and J gave up 3 bases; unmatched junction bases: 11. Profiling relied on immunoSEQ multiplex PCR, and the TCRdb table lists in-frame clones only, not all of them. There are approximately 100,000 clones in the sample; just over 90% occur only once, and about 4% lies in the top ten. On this clone itself: No antigen is known for it.

The rearrangement uses TRBV6-1 and TRBJ2-7; 9 positions agree with TRBD2. This TCR was recovered from a woman aged 40 to 75 with stage II squamous cell lung carcinoma. Sequences were derived from PBMCs, sampled before any cancer treatment. The CDR3 is CASPFKAGGLYEQYF. In DNA form, the CDR3 reads TGTGCCAGCCCTTTTAAGGCGGGGGGGCTCTACGAGCAGTACTTC.